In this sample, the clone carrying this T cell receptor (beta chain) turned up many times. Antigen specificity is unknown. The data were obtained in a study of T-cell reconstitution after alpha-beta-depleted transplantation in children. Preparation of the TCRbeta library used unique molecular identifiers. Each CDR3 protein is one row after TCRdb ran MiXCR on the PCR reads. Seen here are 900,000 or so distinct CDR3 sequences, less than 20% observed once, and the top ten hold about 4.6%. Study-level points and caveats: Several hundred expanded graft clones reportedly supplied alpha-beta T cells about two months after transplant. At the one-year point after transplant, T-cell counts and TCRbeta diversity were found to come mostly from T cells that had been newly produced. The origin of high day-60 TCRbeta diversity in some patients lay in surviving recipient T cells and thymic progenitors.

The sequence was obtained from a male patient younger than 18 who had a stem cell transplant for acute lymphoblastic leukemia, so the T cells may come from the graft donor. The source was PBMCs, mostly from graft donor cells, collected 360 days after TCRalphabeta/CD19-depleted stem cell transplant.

This chain's CDR3 is CASSFWTPTGELFF. CDR3 DNA: TGTGCCAGCAGTTTTTGGACACCCACCGGGGAGCTGTTTTTT. V gene TRBV27 combines with J gene TRBJ2-2, with D perhaps TRBD1 (5 bases). This CDR3 is built from 14 residues. V shed 3 bases and J shed 4 bases, with 9 bases lying between them. Looked up from germline, CDR1 is MNHEY and CDR2 is SMNVEV (reference sequence).